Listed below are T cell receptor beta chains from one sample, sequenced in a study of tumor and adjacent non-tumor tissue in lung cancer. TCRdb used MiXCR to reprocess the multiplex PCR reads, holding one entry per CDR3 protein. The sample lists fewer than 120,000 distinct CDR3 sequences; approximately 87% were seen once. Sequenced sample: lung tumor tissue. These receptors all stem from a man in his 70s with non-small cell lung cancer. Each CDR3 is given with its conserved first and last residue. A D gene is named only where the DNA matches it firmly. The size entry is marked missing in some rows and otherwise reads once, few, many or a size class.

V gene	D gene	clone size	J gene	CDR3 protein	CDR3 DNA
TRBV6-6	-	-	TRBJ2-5	CAVSYSKGGKTQYF	TGTGCCGTCAGTTACTCGAAGGGCGGGAAGACCCAGTACTTC
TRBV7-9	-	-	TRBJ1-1	CASSPQLGDTEAFF	TGTGCCAGCAGCCCCCAATTAGGTGACACTGAAGCTTTCTTT
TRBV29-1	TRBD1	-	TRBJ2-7	CSVEENGTGLIYEQYF	TGCAGCGTTGAAGAAAATGGGACAGGGTTGATTTACGAGCAGTACTTC
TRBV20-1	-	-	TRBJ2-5	CSAIANSGAGETHYF	TGCAGTGCTATAGCTAACTCCGGGGCCGGGGAGACCCACTACTTC
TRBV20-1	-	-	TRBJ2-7	CSANTVSEQYF	TGCAGTGCTAATACAGTCTCAGAGCAGTACTTC
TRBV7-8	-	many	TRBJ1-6	CASSLLKGSPLHF	TGTGCCAGCAGCCTATTGAAGGGTTCACCCCTCCACTTT
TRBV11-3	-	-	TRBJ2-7	CASSLTELVSYVQYF	TGTGCCAGCAGCTTAACAGAGCTTGTTTCCTACGTGCAGTACTTC
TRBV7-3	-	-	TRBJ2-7	CASSPGQLSYEQNF	TGTGCCAGCAGCCCGGGACAACTCTCCTACGAGCAGAACTTC
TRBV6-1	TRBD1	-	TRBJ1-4	CVSSHATGGIREKLFF	TGTGTCAGCAGTCATGCGACAGGGGGCATAAGGGAAAAACTGTTTTTT
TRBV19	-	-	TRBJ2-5	CTSGTSRETQYF	TGTACCAGTGGGACATCTCGGGAGACCCAGTACTTC
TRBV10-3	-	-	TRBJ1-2	CAISESGTCPYGYAF	TGTGCCATCAGTGAGTCTGGGACATGCCCCTATGGCTACGCCTTC
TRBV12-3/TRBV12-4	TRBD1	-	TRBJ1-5	CASSIGTGGNQAQHF	TGTGCCAGTAGTATAGGGACAGGGGGCAATCAGGCCCAGCATTTT
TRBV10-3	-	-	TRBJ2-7	CAIKRVEGYEQYF	TGTGCCATCAAACGGGTGGAGGGCTACGAGCAGTACTTC
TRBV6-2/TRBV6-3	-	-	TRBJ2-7	CASSPQGGLNCYEQYF	TGTGCCAGCAGTCCCCAGGGGGGGCTCAACTGCTACGAGCAGTACTTC
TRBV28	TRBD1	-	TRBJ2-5	CASSLLSRGPTETQYF	TGTGCCAGCAGTCTTTTGAGCAGGGGGCCAACGGAGACCCAGTACTTC
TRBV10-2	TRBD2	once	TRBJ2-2	CASSVSGLGRSTWELFF	TGCGCCAGCAGTGTTTCAGGACTAGGTCGGTCCACCTGGGAGTTGTTTTTT
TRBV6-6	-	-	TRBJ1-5	CVGSYSGQGTQPQHF	TGTGTCGGCAGTTACTCGGGGCAGGGAACTCAGCCACAGCATTTT
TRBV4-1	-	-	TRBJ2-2	CTSSLGQGGTGKLFF	TGCACCAGCAGCCTCGGACAAGGAGGGACCGGGAAGCTGTTTTTT
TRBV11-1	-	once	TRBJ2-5	CASSVDEVRGETQNF	TGTGCCAGCAGCGTAGACGAAGTCAGAGGGGAGACCCAGAACTTC
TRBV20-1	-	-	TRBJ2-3	CRAHLGGLQAPVDTQYF	TGCAGAGCTCACCTCGGGGGCCTACAAGCCCCCGTGGATACGCAGTATTTT
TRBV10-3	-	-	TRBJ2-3	CAISGIEDTQYF	TGTGCCATCAGTGGTATTGAAGATACGCAGTATTTT
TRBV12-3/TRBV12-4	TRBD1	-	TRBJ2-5	CASRTGQGSTQYF	TGTGCCAGCAGAACCGGACAGGGCTCCACCCAATACTTC
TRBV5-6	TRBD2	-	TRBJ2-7	CVRSWGGSSYEQYF	TGTGTCAGGAGCTGGGGGGGGTCCTCCTACGAGCAGTACTTC
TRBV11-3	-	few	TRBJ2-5	CASSLGISLEETQYF	TGTGCTAGCAGCTTAGGGATTAGTCTGGAGGAAACCCAGTACTTC
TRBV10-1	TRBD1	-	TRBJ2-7	CASSAPGQAWERYF	TGCGCCAGCAGTGCCCCGGGACAGGCCTGGGAGCGGTACTTT
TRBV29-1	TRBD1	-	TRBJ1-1	CSLLDRCRDTEPFF	TGCAGCCTTCTGGACAGGTGCAGGGACACTGAACCTTTCTTT
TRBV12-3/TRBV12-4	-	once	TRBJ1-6	CASSSQGRLNSPLHF	TGTGCCAGCAGTTCGCAGGGTCGTCTTAATTCACCCCTCCACTTT
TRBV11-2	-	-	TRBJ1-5	CASSGRAECTQHF	TGTGCCAGCAGCGGACGGGCAGAGTGTACGCAGCATTTT
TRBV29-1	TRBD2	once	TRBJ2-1	CCVEGWSGEDEQFF	TGCTGCGTCGAAGGGTGGAGCGGGGAGGATGAGCAGTTCTTC
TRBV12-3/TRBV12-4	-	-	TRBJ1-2	CANSLLKGFGYGYTF	TGTGCCAACAGCTTATTGAAAGGGTTTGGCTATGGCTACACCTTC
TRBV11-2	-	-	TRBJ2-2	CASSPDSHSGELFF	TGTGCCAGCAGCCCGGACAGTCACTCCGGGGAGTTGTTTTTT
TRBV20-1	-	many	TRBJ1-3	CSARGGGNTIYF	TGCAGTGCTAGAGGTGGAGGAAACACCATATATTTT
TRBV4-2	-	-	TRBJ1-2	CASSQDDTNYGHTF	TGTGCCAGCAGCCAAGACGATACTAACTATGGCCACACCTTC
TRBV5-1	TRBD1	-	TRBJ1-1	CASRVGQRNTEAFF	TGCGCCAGCAGAGTGGGACAGAGGAACACTGAAGCCTTCTTT
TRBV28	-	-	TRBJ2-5	CASSTRALPPQEIQYF	TGTGCCAGCAGTACGAGGGCTCTTCCCCCCCAAGAGATCCAGTACTTC
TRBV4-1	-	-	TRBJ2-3	CASRGTDAQYF	TGCGCCAGCAGAGGCACGGATGCGCAGTATTTT
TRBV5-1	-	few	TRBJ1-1	CASKNLAGRTEAFF	TGCGCCAGCAAGAACCTGGCAGGGCGGACTGAAGCTTTCTTT
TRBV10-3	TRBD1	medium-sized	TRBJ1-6	CATQGGRGNSPLHF	TGTGCCACCCAGGGGGGCAGGGGCAATTCACCCCTCCACTTT
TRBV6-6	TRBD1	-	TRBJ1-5	CASGYFGRGQNSNQPQHF	TGTGCCAGCGGTTACTTCGGAAGGGGACAGAATAGCAATCAGCCCCAGCATTTT
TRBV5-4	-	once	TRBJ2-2	CVSNPLGGAGELFF	TGTGTCAGCAACCCCCTTGGGGGAGCCGGGGAGCTGTTTTTT